What follows is one T cell receptor beta chain and its context. Its antigen remains undetermined. Nothing much larger sits one base from this clone, and base qualities are not available. This record belongs to a study of OX40 agonist ivuxolimab in advanced cancers. In the study overall: Ivuxolimab was an agonistic, fully human IgG2 monoclonal antibody directed against OX40 (CD134), a costimulatory receptor. Intravenous ivuxolimab was administered to patients every 2 weeks at six dose levels: 0.01, 0.1, 0.3, 1.5, 3 and 10 mg/kg. Peripheral TCRbeta sequencing aimed to test whether ivuxolimab altered TCR sequence diversity and caused clonal T-cell expansion. Patients were allowed to have had prior anti-PD-1, anti-PD-L1 or anti-CTLA-4 therapy, and around 40% of the dose-escalation patients had previously received checkpoint inhibitors. Partial responses occurred in three dose-escalation patients: two with cutaneous melanoma and one with hepatocellular carcinoma. The monotherapy dose-escalation portion (N of about 50 patients) of the phase I ivuxolimab trial is reported in the paper. In the dose-escalation cohort, 65% to 85% of patients were male, and the mean age was roughly 60 years with a range of about 20 to 80. Among the roughly 52 dose-escalation patients, about 19 had hepatocellular carcinoma, roughly 15 melanoma, 9 renal cell carcinoma and 9 head and neck cancer. The paper's findings and limits, for the study overall: Clonal expansion of both CD4+ and CD8+ blood T cells was observed from baseline to week 6 at doses 0.1 to 3.0 mg/kg. Which antigens the clonally expanded peripheral T cells were specific for was not determined. Low levels of normalized T-cell clonal expansion were also seen in some nonresponding patients. After ivuxolimab, expanded clones were on average more numerous among CD8+ T cells than among CD4+ T cells. In the 0.1-3.0 mg/kg groups, partial responders were among the patients with the lowest normalized peripheral clonal expansion, particularly in CD8+ T cells.

Genomic DNA was extracted from sorted cells for sequencing of the TCRbeta CDR3 region. TCRbeta CDR3 regions were sequenced using the immunoSEQ Assay. TCRdb obtained this table from immuneACCESS and retained in-frame rearrangements with V and J assigned. These tables miss some clones; where compared with another copy, unresolved V genes account for less than half of the shortfall, and the remainder is unexplained. This sample is represented by about 18,000 clones; about 70% of them were singletons. The top ten hold roughly a fifth of the sample. Via the germline V gene (reference sequence), CDR1 is SEHNR and CDR2 FQNEAQ. V is pruned by 5 bases and J by 1 base, leaving 11 bases of the junction without a gene match. From the cysteine up to the phenylalanine, the CDR3 has a length of 16 residues. The DNA shown is the 48-base CDR3, in frame from base 1. Patients with autoimmune disease history or receiving systemic immunosuppression were excluded from the trial. In every dose cohort, peripheral blood was drawn for TCR sequencing at baseline, cycle 4 day 1, and cycle 7 day 1. The samples were taken from a phase I, first-in-human, multicenter, open-label dose-escalation trial of ivuxolimab. Adults with locally advanced or metastatic melanoma, renal cell carcinoma, hepatocellular carcinoma or head and neck squamous cell carcinoma were enrolled in the trial. Before TCR sequencing, CD4+ T cells and CD8+ T cells from peripheral blood were sorted into separate populations.

This specimen consisted of CD4+ or CD8+ T cells sorted from blood, obtained in a trial of the OX40 agonist ivuxolimab. The rearrangement combines TRBV7-9 with TRBJ2-7; TRBD1 fits 7 bases in the junction. The receptor comes from an adult with an advanced solid tumor such as melanoma, head and neck, liver or kidney cancer. The base sequence is TGTGCCAGCAGCCGCCACCTCGGGACAGTATCCTACGAGCAGTACTTC. It translates as CASSRHLGTVSYEQYF.